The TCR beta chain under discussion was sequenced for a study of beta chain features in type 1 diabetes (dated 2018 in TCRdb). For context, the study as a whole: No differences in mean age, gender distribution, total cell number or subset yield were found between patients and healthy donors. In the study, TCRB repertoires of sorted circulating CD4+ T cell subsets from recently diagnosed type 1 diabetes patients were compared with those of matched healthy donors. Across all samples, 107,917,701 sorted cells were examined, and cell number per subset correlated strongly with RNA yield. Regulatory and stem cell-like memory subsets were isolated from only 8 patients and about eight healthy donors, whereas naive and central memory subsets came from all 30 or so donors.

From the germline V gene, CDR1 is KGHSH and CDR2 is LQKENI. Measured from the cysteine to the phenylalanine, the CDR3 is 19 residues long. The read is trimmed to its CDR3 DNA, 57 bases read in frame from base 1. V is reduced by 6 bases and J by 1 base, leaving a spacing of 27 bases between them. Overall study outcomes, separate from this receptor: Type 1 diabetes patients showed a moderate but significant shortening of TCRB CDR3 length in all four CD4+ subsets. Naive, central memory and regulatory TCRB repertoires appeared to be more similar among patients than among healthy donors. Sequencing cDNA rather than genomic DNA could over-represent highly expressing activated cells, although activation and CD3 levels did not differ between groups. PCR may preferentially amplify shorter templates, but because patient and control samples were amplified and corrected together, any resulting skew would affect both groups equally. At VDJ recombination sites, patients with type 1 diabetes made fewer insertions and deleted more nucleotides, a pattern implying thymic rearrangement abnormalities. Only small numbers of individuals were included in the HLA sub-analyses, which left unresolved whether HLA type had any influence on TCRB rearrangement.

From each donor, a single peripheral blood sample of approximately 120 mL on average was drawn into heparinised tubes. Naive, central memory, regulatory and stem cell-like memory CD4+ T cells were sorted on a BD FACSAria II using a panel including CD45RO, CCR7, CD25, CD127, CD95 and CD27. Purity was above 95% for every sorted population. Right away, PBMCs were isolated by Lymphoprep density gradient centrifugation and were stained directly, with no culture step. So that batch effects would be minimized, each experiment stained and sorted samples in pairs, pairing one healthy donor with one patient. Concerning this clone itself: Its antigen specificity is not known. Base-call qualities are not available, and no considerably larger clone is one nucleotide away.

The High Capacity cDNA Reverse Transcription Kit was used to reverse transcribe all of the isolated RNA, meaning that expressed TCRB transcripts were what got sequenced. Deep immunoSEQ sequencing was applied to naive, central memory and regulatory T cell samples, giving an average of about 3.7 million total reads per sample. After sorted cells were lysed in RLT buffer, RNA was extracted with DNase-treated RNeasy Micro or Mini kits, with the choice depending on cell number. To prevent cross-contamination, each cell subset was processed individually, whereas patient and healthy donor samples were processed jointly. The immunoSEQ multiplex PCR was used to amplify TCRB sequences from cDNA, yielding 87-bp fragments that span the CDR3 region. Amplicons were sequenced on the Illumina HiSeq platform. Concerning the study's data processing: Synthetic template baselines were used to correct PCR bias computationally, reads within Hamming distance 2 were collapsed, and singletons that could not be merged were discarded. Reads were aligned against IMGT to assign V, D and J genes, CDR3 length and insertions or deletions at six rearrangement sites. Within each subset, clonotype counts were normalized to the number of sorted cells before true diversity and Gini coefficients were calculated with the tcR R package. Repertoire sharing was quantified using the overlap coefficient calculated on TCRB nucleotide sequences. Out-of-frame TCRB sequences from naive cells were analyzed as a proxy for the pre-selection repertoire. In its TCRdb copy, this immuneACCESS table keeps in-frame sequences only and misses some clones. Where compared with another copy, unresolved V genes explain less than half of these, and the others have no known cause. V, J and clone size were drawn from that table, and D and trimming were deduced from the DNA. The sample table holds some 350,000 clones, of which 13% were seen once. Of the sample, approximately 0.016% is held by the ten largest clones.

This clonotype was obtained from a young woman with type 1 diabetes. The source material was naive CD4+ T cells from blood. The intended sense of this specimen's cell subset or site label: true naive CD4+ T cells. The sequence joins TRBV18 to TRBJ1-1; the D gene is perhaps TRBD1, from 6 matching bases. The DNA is TGTGCCAGCTCGGCCCAAGCAGGGGTGAAGATTGTCCCGAACACTGAAGCTTTCTTT. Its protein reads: CASSAQAGVKIVPNTEAFF.